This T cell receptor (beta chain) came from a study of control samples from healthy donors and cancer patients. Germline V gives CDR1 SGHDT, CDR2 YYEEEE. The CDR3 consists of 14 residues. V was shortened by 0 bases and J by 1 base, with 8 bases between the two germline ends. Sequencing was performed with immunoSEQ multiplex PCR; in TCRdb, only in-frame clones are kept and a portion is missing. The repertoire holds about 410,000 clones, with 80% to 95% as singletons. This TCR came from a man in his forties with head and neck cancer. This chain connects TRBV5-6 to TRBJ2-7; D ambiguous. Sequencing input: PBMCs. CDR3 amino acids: CASSLETVSYEQYF. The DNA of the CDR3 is TGTGCCAGCAGCTTGGAGACGGTGTCCTACGAGCAGTACTTC.